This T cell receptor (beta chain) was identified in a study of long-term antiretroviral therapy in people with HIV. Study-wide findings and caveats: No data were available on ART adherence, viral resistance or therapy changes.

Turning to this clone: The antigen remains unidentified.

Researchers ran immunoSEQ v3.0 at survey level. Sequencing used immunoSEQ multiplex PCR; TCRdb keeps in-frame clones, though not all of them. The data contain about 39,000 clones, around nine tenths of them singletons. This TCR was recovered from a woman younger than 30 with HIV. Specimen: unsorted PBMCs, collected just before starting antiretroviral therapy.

The CDR3 nucleotides read TGTGCCAGCAGCAACGACAGGGATTCTACTACTTACGCTAACTATGGCTACACCTTC. Translating it yields CASSNDRDSTTYANYGYTF. The genes are TRBV7-2 and TRBJ1-2, with 7 bases fitting TRBD1. The germline gives CDR1 SGHTA, CDR2 FQGNSA. The CDR3 consists of 19 residues. The junction had 18 bases not matched to a gene; V was cut back by 5 bases and J by 0 bases.